This paragraph reports one T cell receptor (beta chain). Its target is unknown. Node-negative status on CT and PET/CT applied to all patients, none having prior chemotherapy, radiotherapy or other malignancies. Blood was drawn (about 6 milliliters of peripheral blood) at each of two time points. The record originates from a study of prognosis after radiotherapy for stage I lung cancer. Study-level results: Reduced unique TCR clone counts were recorded after stereotactic body radiation therapy, with a median of roughly 9,300 versus 7,200.

Two rounds of multiplex PCR amplified TCR beta CDR3 from genomic DNA. Individual primers that were specific to each TRBV and TRBJ gene served in first-round PCR. TCRdb processed the multiplex PCR reads anew with MiXCR; each CDR3 protein has one entry. The data show fewer than 25,000 distinct CDR3 sequences, approximately 35% seen once. This clonotype was sampled from a donor over 45 with non-small cell lung cancer. Sample: PBMCs, taken before or after stereotactic body radiation therapy (not recorded which).

The CDR3 region is CASSATGGSGYTF. CDR3 DNA: TGCGCCAGCAGCGCTACAGGGGGCTCTGGCTACACCTTC. The chain joins TRBV5-1 to TRBJ1-2; 9 bases agree with TRBD1. CDR1 is SGHRS, CDR2 YFSETQ, per germline. This CDR3 comprises 13 residues. The J segment lost 7 bases and the V segment lost 4 bases, leaving 5 bases of the junction unmatched.